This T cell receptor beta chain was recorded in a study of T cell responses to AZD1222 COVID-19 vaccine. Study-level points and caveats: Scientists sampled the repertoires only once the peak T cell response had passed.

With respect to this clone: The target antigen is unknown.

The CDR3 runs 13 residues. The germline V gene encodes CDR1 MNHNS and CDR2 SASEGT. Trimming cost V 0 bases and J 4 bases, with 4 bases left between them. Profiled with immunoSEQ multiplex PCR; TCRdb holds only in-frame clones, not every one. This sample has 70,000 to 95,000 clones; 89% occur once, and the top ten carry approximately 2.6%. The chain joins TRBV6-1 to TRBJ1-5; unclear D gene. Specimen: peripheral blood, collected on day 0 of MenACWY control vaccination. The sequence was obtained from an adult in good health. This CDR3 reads CASSEAQNQPQHF. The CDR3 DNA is TGTGCCAGCAGTGAAGCGCAGAATCAGCCCCAGCATTTT.